The clone carrying this T cell receptor beta chain was detected a few times. Its antigen remains unidentified. This entry belongs to a study of identical twins. Study-level points and caveats: Weaker excess twin sharing was observed in beta out-of-frame sequences. Clonotypes of the beta chain that were abundant in cord blood carried fewer insertions (memory repertoires showed none).

TCRdb reprocessed the 5' RACE reads via MiXCR and lists one record per CDR3 protein. The table has 700,000 or so distinct CDR3 sequences, around 8.6% seen once; the top ten hold 0.98%. This CDR3 is built from 14 residues. The V and J ends lost 6 bases and 5 bases, in that order; junction bases with no gene match: 3. Germline V CDR1 and CDR2: MDHEN, SYDVKM. The sample was also reused in another study, on yellow fever vaccine responses in identical twins.

The source material was PBMCs. The chain combines TRBV28 with TRBJ2-3; TRBD1 matches 12 bases. The receptor was derived from a woman younger than 35 in good health. DNA for the CDR3: TGTGCCAGCAGGTGGGACAGGGGGCGAGATACGCAGTATTTT. It yields the protein CASRWDRGRDTQYF.